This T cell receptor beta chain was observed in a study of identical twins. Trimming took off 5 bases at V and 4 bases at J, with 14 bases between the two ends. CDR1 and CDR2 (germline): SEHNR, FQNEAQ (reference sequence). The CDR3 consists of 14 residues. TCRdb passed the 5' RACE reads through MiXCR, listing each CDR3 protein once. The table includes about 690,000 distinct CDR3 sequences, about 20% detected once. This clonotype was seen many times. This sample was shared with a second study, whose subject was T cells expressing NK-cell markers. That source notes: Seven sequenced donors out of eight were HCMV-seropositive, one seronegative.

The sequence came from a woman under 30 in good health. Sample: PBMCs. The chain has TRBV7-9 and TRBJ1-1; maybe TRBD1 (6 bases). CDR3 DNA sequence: TGTGCCAGCAGCCTACAGGGTGGGAGCACTGAAGCTTTCTTT. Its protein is CASSLQGGSTEAFF.